Listed below are T cell receptor beta chains from one sample, sequenced in a study of blood T cell repertoires in COVID-19. Repertoires were generated with immunoSEQ multiplex PCR, while TCRdb's copy carries only in-frame clones and drops some. The table lists some 490,000 clones, 80% to 90% of them singletons. Input material: PBMCs or T cells enriched from blood (not recorded which). Source of these receptors: a woman between 55 and 75 years old who had recovered from COVID-19. Both conserved end residues are part of each CDR3. A D gene is named only where the DNA matches it firmly.

D gene	V gene	J gene	CDR3 protein	CDR3 DNA
-	TRBV2	TRBJ1-3	CASSDRGFGNTIYF	TGTGCCAGCAGTGACAGGGGATTTGGAAACACCATATATTTT
-	TRBV30	TRBJ2-5	CAWSVTQWETQYF	TGTGCCTGGAGTGTAACTCAATGGGAGACCCAGTACTTC
-	TRBV21-1	TRBJ1-2	CASSEWTLPGDYGYTF	TGTGCCAGCAGCGAGTGGACTCTCCCCGGGGATTATGGCTACACCTTC
TRBD1	TRBV19	TRBJ1-6	CASSSTGALTNSPLHF	TGTGCCAGTAGTTCAACAGGGGCCCTAACGAATTCACCCCTCCACTTT
TRBD1	TRBV5-1	TRBJ1-2	CASSLRGPDGYTF	TGCGCCAGCAGCTTGAGGGGGCCAGATGGCTACACCTTC
-	TRBV18	TRBJ1-2	CASSPRDPTANYGYTF	TGTGCCAGCTCACCAAGGGATCCGACAGCTAACTATGGCTACACCTTC
TRBD1	TRBV19	TRBJ1-5	CASSTRDRGYYQPQHF	TGTGCCAGTAGTACCCGGGACAGGGGATATTATCAGCCCCAGCATTTT
TRBD1	TRBV24-1	TRBJ1-2	CATSDSGQGARGYTF	TGTGCCACCAGTGATTCCGGACAGGGGGCGAGAGGCTACACCTTC
-	TRBV5-1	TRBJ1-2	CASSLLTEGGYTF	TGCGCCAGCAGCTTACTCACTGAGGGCGGCTACACCTTC
TRBD1	TRBV5-1	TRBJ2-2	CASSLVGQGSTGELFF	TGCGCCAGCAGCTTGGTCGGACAGGGGTCCACCGGGGAGCTGTTTTTT
TRBD2	TRBV9	TRBJ2-1	CASSVVPRLAGVYSSFNEQFF	TGTGCCAGCAGCGTAGTGCCCAGACTAGCGGGGGTCTATAGTAGCTTCAATGAGCAGTTCTTC
TRBD2	TRBV5-4	TRBJ2-7	CASSPLAGGSKYEQYF	TGTGCCAGCAGCCCACTAGCGGGGGGCTCCAAGTACGAGCAGTACTTC
-	TRBV6-5	TRBJ1-2	CASSYADRVNYGYTF	TGTGCCAGCAGTTACGCAGACAGAGTTAACTATGGCTACACCTTC
-	TRBV11-2	TRBJ1-4	CASSYGGRNEKLFF	TGTGCCAGCAGCTACGGGGGGCGGAATGAAAAACTGTTTTTT
TRBD2	TRBV5-1	TRBJ2-3	CASSFIPGLAGRTDTQYF	TGCGCCAGCAGCTTCATCCCGGGACTAGCGGGGCGCACAGATACGCAGTATTTT